A selection of T cell receptor beta chains follows, all from one sample in a study of vaccination effects on CD4 cells after COVID-19. Sequencing was performed with immunoSEQ multiplex PCR; in TCRdb, only in-frame clones are kept and a portion is missing. The sample contains approximately 30,000 clones, roughly two thirds of which appear only once. No antigen is known for these receptors. The sample was CD4+ T cells from PBMCs cultured with HCoV-229E spike peptides, taken before COVID-19 vaccination. The receptors here all came from a human donor who received a COVID-19 vaccine. The CDR3 runs from the conserved cysteine through the conserved F or W. D genes are given only for firm matches. Size tells how often a clone was seen (once, few, many) or the class of an expanded clone, and some rows leave it out.

len: 15
d_gene: TRBD2
j_gene: TRBJ2-3
abundance: .
v_gene: TRBV20-1
CDR3aa: CSASWLAGDRDTQYF
CDR3nt: TGCAGTGCTAGTTGGCTAGCGGGGGACCGGGATACGCAGTATTTT

len: 15
d_gene: .
j_gene: TRBJ2-7
abundance: .
v_gene: TRBV9
CDR3aa: CASSLIRTTPYEQYF
CDR3nt: TGTGCCAGCAGCCTGATCCGGACTACTCCCTACGAGCAGTACTTC

len: 15
d_gene: .
j_gene: TRBJ1-6
abundance: many
v_gene: TRBV11-2
CDR3aa: CASSLDPGPNSPLHF
CDR3nt: TGTGCCAGCAGCTTAGACCCGGGGCCGAATTCACCCCTCCACTTT

len: 16
d_gene: TRBD1
j_gene: TRBJ1-2
abundance: .
v_gene: TRBV6-1
CDR3aa: CASSDALSGTGHGYTF
CDR3nt: TGTGCCAGCAGTGACGCCCTATCCGGGACAGGGCATGGCTACACCTTC

len: 15
d_gene: .
j_gene: TRBJ1-4
abundance: .
v_gene: TRBV6-5
CDR3aa: CASSRGQTTNEKLFF
CDR3nt: TGTGCCAGCAGTAGGGGACAAACAACTAATGAAAAACTGTTTTTT

len: 15
d_gene: .
j_gene: TRBJ2-2
abundance: .
v_gene: TRBV9
CDR3aa: CASSVGSVNTGELFF
CDR3nt: TGTGCCAGCAGCGTAGGGTCCGTTAACACCGGGGAGCTGTTTTTT

len: 13
d_gene: .
j_gene: TRBJ1-1
abundance: .
v_gene: TRBV11-2
CDR3aa: CASSRDRRTEAFF
CDR3nt: TGTGCCAGCAGCCGTGACAGGCGGACTGAAGCTTTCTTT

len: 13
d_gene: TRBD2
j_gene: TRBJ2-7
abundance: .
v_gene: TRBV7-9
CDR3aa: CASSPSPTSGGLF
CDR3nt: TGTGCCAGCAGCCCCTCCCCCACTAGCGGAGGACTCTTC

len: 17
d_gene: TRBD2
j_gene: TRBJ2-7
abundance: .
v_gene: TRBV7-2
CDR3aa: CASSLASGGARVREQYF
CDR3nt: TGTGCCAGCAGCTTAGCTAGCGGGGGGGCTCGGGTACGGGAGCAGTACTTC

len: 16
d_gene: TRBD2
j_gene: TRBJ2-7
abundance: .
v_gene: TRBV24-1
CDR3aa: CATSALGLAGEYEQYF
CDR3nt: TGTGCCACCAGTGCCTTGGGACTAGCGGGAGAGTACGAGCAGTACTTC

len: 12
d_gene: .
j_gene: TRBJ1-1
abundance: .
v_gene: TRBV12-5
CDR3aa: CASGPSMAEAFF
CDR3nt: TGTGCTAGTGGCCCCTCGATGGCTGAAGCTTTCTTT

len: 16
d_gene: .
j_gene: TRBJ1-5
abundance: .
v_gene: TRBV5-1
CDR3aa: CASNLVGRESNQPQHF
CDR3nt: TGCGCCAGCAATTTGGTAGGGAGAGAAAGCAATCAGCCCCAGCATTTT

len: 15
d_gene: .
j_gene: TRBJ1-1
abundance: .
v_gene: TRBV18
CDR3aa: CASSPWVEGRAEAFF
CDR3nt: TGTGCCAGCTCACCATGGGTCGAAGGGAGGGCTGAAGCTTTCTTT

len: 15
d_gene: TRBD2
j_gene: TRBJ2-2
abundance: once
v_gene: TRBV27
CDR3aa: CASSLQGRVTGELFF
CDR3nt: TGTGCCAGCAGTTTACAAGGGAGGGTCACCGGGGAGCTGTTTTTT

len: 15
d_gene: .
j_gene: TRBJ2-7
abundance: .
v_gene: TRBV4-1
CDR3aa: CASSQEGFASYEQYF
CDR3nt: TGCGCCAGCAGCCAAGAAGGGTTCGCCTCCTACGAGCAGTACTTC

len: 15
d_gene: .
j_gene: TRBJ2-1
abundance: .
v_gene: TRBV5-1
CDR3aa: CASSLDSGSFNEQFF
CDR3nt: TGCGCCAGCAGCTTGGATTCGGGATCCTTCAATGAGCAGTTCTTC

len: 14
d_gene: .
j_gene: TRBJ2-1
abundance: few
v_gene: TRBV5-6
CDR3aa: CASTIDRSYNEQFF
CDR3nt: TGTGCCAGCACCATAGACAGGTCCTACAATGAGCAGTTCTTC

len: 12
d_gene: TRBD2
j_gene: TRBJ2-4
abundance: once
v_gene: TRBV28
CDR3aa: CASSFSGMGHQF
CDR3nt: TGTGCCAGCAGTTTTAGCGGGATGGGGCACCAATTC

len: 14
d_gene: .
j_gene: TRBJ1-2
abundance: .
v_gene: TRBV28
CDR3aa: CASIAWGGNYGYTF
CDR3nt: TGTGCCAGCATCGCGTGGGGCGGAAACTATGGCTACACCTTC

len: 15
d_gene: .
j_gene: TRBJ1-2
abundance: .
v_gene: TRBV2
CDR3aa: CASRALGSANYGYTF
CDR3nt: TGTGCCAGCAGGGCTTTGGGGTCGGCTAACTATGGCTACACCTTC

len: 13
d_gene: .
j_gene: TRBJ2-3
abundance: .
v_gene: TRBV14
CDR3aa: CASSQIFPDTQYF
CDR3nt: TGTGCCAGCAGCCAAATTTTTCCAGATACGCAGTATTTT

len: 18
d_gene: TRBD2
j_gene: TRBJ2-5
abundance: .
v_gene: TRBV5-1
CDR3aa: CASSLQREGRRPQETQYF
CDR3nt: TGCGCCAGCAGCTTGCAGCGGGAGGGCCGGAGACCCCAAGAGACCCAGTACTTC

len: 15
d_gene: .
j_gene: TRBJ2-7
abundance: .
v_gene: TRBV18
CDR3aa: CASSPITGDAYEQYF
CDR3nt: TGTGCCAGCTCACCAATCACAGGAGATGCCTACGAGCAGTACTTC

len: 15
d_gene: .
j_gene: TRBJ2-7
abundance: .
v_gene: TRBV5-1
CDR3aa: CASSWTGGSSYEQYF
CDR3nt: TGCGCCAGCAGCTGGACGGGTGGCAGCTCCTACGAGCAGTACTTC

len: 12
d_gene: .
j_gene: TRBJ1-6
abundance: .
v_gene: TRBV7-2
CDR3aa: CASSLVYSPLHF
CDR3nt: TGTGCCAGCAGCTTAGTATATTCACCCCTCCACTTT

len: 16
d_gene: .
j_gene: TRBJ1-2
abundance: .
v_gene: TRBV28
CDR3aa: CASSAPGTKNNYGYTF
CDR3nt: TGTGCCAGCAGCGCTCCTGGGACAAAAAATAACTATGGCTACACCTTC

len: 16
d_gene: .
j_gene: TRBJ2-7
abundance: .
v_gene: TRBV5-4
CDR3aa: CASSLGGSGSSYEQYF
CDR3nt: TGTGCCAGCAGCTTGGGGGGTAGCGGAAGCTCCTACGAGCAGTACTTC

len: 15
d_gene: TRBD1
j_gene: TRBJ2-7
abundance: once
v_gene: TRBV28
CDR3aa: CASSLGTGGLYEQYF
CDR3nt: TGTGCCAGCAGTCTGGGGACAGGGGGTCTCTACGAGCAGTACTTC

len: 16
d_gene: .
j_gene: TRBJ1-2
abundance: .
v_gene: TRBV6-6
CDR3aa: CASSPRGGRNGGGYTF
CDR3nt: TGTGCCAGCAGCCCCCGGGGCGGCAGGAACGGAGGGGGCTACACCTTC

len: 10
d_gene: .
j_gene: TRBJ2-7
abundance: .
v_gene: TRBV21-1
CDR3aa: CATPGYEQYF
CDR3nt: TGTGCCACTCCAGGCTACGAGCAGTACTTC

len: 16
d_gene: .
j_gene: TRBJ2-2
abundance: few
v_gene: TRBV10-3
CDR3aa: CAISSSRGENTGELFF
CDR3nt: TGTGCCATCAGTTCTTCCAGGGGGGAAAACACCGGGGAGCTGTTTTTT

len: 14
d_gene: .
j_gene: TRBJ2-3
abundance: .
v_gene: TRBV19
CDR3aa: CASSTLPGRDTQYF
CDR3nt: TGTGCCAGTAGTACCCTACCGGGGCGAGATACGCAGTATTTT

len: 12
d_gene: .
j_gene: TRBJ1-1
abundance: .
v_gene: TRBV6-1
CDR3aa: CASSEPQVTAFF
CDR3nt: TGTGCCAGCAGTGAACCCCAGGTAACAGCTTTCTTT

len: 14
d_gene: .
j_gene: TRBJ1-5
abundance: .
v_gene: TRBV7-9
CDR3aa: CASSGPASNQPQHF
CDR3nt: TGTGCCAGCAGCGGACCGGCCAGCAATCAGCCCCAGCATTTT

len: 11
d_gene: .
j_gene: TRBJ1-1
abundance: few
v_gene: TRBV12-3/TRBV12-4
CDR3aa: CADKENTEAFF
CDR3nt: TGTGCCGACAAGGAGAACACTGAAGCTTTCTTT

len: 14
d_gene: .
j_gene: TRBJ1-1
abundance: .
v_gene: TRBV19
CDR3aa: CASSIGKVNTEAFF
CDR3nt: TGTGCCAGTAGTATAGGAAAGGTGAACACTGAAGCTTTCTTT

len: 15
d_gene: TRBD2
j_gene: TRBJ2-3
abundance: few
v_gene: TRBV19
CDR3aa: CASSMGGSLQDTQYF
CDR3nt: TGTGCCAGTAGTATGGGCGGGAGTCTTCAAGATACGCAGTATTTT

len: 14
d_gene: .
j_gene: TRBJ2-3
abundance: .
v_gene: TRBV28
CDR3aa: CASSGGPSSYTQYF
CDR3nt: TGTGCCAGCAGCGGAGGGCCTAGTTCGTATACGCAGTATTTT

len: 14
d_gene: TRBD1
j_gene: TRBJ1-5
abundance: .
v_gene: TRBV10-3
CDR3aa: CAISDNNRGQPQHF
CDR3nt: TGTGCCATCAGTGACAACAACAGGGGTCAGCCCCAGCATTTT

len: 14
d_gene: .
j_gene: TRBJ1-3
abundance: few
v_gene: TRBV6-5
CDR3aa: CASRIPGSGNTIYF
CDR3nt: TGTGCCAGCAGAATCCCAGGGTCAGGAAACACCATATATTTT

len: 14
d_gene: TRBD1
j_gene: TRBJ1-3
abundance: .
v_gene: TRBV10-3
CDR3aa: CATLEQGAGNTIYF
CDR3nt: TGTGCCACCTTGGAGCAGGGGGCTGGAAACACCATATATTTT

len: 14
d_gene: .
j_gene: TRBJ1-4
abundance: .
v_gene: TRBV7-8
CDR3aa: CASSYGATNEKLFF
CDR3nt: TGTGCCAGCAGCTACGGTGCAACTAATGAAAAACTGTTTTTT

len: 16
d_gene: TRBD2
j_gene: TRBJ2-1
abundance: few
v_gene: TRBV5-1
CDR3aa: CASSLAPRGTYNEQFF
CDR3nt: TGCGCCAGCAGCTTGGCCCCGCGGGGGACCTACAATGAGCAGTTCTTC

len: 14
d_gene: TRBD2
j_gene: TRBJ2-7
abundance: .
v_gene: TRBV6-5
CDR3aa: CATRGGRGSYEQYF
CDR3nt: TGTGCCACCAGGGGCGGGAGGGGGTCCTACGAGCAGTACTTC

len: 14
d_gene: .
j_gene: TRBJ1-2
abundance: .
v_gene: TRBV30
CDR3aa: CAWSVRYRRYGYTF
CDR3nt: TGTGCCTGGAGTGTACGTTACAGGCGCTATGGCTACACCTTC

len: 16
d_gene: TRBD2
j_gene: TRBJ2-1
abundance: .
v_gene: TRBV18
CDR3aa: CASSSYLAGAYNEQFF
CDR3nt: TGTGCCAGCTCATCGTATCTAGCGGGAGCCTACAATGAGCAGTTCTTC

len: 13
d_gene: .
j_gene: TRBJ1-2
abundance: few
v_gene: TRBV7-2
CDR3aa: CASSTDRSWGYTF
CDR3nt: TGTGCCAGCAGCACAGACAGGAGTTGGGGCTACACCTTC

len: 14
d_gene: TRBD1
j_gene: TRBJ1-6
abundance: .
v_gene: TRBV27
CDR3aa: CASSPQGIRSPLHF
CDR3nt: TGTGCCAGCAGTCCACAGGGGATAAGATCACCCCTCCACTTT

len: 14
d_gene: .
j_gene: TRBJ1-6
abundance: .
v_gene: TRBV7-9
CDR3aa: CASRATGPLSPLHF
CDR3nt: TGTGCCAGCAGAGCCACAGGGCCCCTATCACCCCTCCACTTT

len: 12
d_gene: .
j_gene: TRBJ2-5
abundance: .
v_gene: TRBV28
CDR3aa: CASIGNGETQYF
CDR3nt: TGTGCCAGCATTGGGAATGGGGAGACCCAGTACTTC

len: 14
d_gene: TRBD2
j_gene: TRBJ2-3
abundance: few
v_gene: TRBV7-9
CDR3aa: CASSPGLAGDTQYF
CDR3nt: TGTGCCAGCAGCCCCGGACTAGCGGGAGATACGCAGTATTTT

len: 18
d_gene: .
j_gene: TRBJ2-2
abundance: .
v_gene: TRBV4-2
CDR3aa: CASSQADPGVTNTGELFF
CDR3nt: TGTGCCAGCAGCCAAGCTGATCCGGGGGTCACTAACACCGGGGAGCTGTTTTTT